The T cell receptor beta chain described here comes from a study of shared clonotypes between healthy human individuals. As for the study in general: Three men and a couple of women, aged 18 to 49, were donors.

This CDR3 has 15 amino acids. Trimming removed 6 bases at V and 0 bases at J, with 12 bases between. CDR1 is MDHEN and CDR2 is SYDVKM in the germline V gene. As to this clone: What it binds is unknown.

Per the original data handling: Junction-only immunoSEQ sequences carried no quality scores, so filtering differed. The repertoire was sequenced with immunoSEQ multiplex PCR; TCRdb's copy has only in-frame clones and lacks some. The DNA was the basis for D and trimming; V, J and clone size are from that table. The table has approximately 2,000,000 clones, 85% to 95% seen once. Overall study results and limits: Investigators expected sequencing depth to affect clonotype sharing among donors.

The genes are TRBV28 and TRBJ2-1, with D hard to call. Source material: naive CD4+ T cells from PBMCs. Subset given: CD45RA+ positively selected. The source is a man between 18 and 29 years old in good health. Some clones in this sample may be carry-over from other donors' samples. The CDR3 spells CASRPELSSYNEQFF. CDR3 DNA: TGTGCCAGCAGGCCCGAGCTGTCCTCCTACAATGAGCAGTTCTTC.